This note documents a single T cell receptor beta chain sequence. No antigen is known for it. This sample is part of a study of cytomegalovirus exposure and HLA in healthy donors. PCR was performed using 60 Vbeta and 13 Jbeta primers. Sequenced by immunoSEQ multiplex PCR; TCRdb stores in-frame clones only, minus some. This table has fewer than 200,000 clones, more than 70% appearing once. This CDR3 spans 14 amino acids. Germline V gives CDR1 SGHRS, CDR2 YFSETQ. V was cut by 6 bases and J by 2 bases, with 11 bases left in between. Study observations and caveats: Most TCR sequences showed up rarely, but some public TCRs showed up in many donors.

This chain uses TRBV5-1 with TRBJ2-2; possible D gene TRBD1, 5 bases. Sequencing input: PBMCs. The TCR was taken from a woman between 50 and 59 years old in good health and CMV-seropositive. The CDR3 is CASILGANTGELFF. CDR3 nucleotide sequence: TGCGCCAGCATCCTAGGGGCAAACACCGGGGAGCTGTTTTTT.